Each of the 10 T cell receptor beta chains below was sequenced from the same sample in a study of siplizumab effects on memory and regulatory T cells. Clones were read by immunoSEQ multiplex PCR, and TCRdb kept only the in-frame ones, dropping some. The table includes 85,000 to 130,000 clones, about 94% detected once. Sample: Tregs sorted from blood. The receptor source for this set is a human donor in good health.

The chain employs TRBV11-3 and TRBJ2-7, with D perhaps TRBD1 or TRBD2 (5 bases each). This CDR3 is 16 amino acids long. The germline CDR1 and CDR2 sequences are SGHNT and YENEEA. Between the trimmed V and J ends, which lost 4 bases and 0 bases, there was a span of 16 bases. The CDR3 region is CASSSAGTRGSYEQYF. CDR3 nucleotides: TGTGCCAGCAGCTCCGCCGGGACCCGGGGCTCCTACGAGCAGTACTTC.

The rearrangement uses TRBV10-3 and TRBJ1-2; 8 bases are shared with TRBD1. CDR1 is ENHRY, CDR2 SYGVKD, per germline. There are 15 residues in the CDR3. J gave up 6 bases and V 0 bases, and 6 bases lay outside the gene matches. The CDR3 DNA is TGTGCCATCAGTGAGTCCCCCCAGGGGGCGAATGGCTACACCTTC. Its protein product is CAISESPQGANGYTF.

The chain couples TRBV25-1 to TRBJ1-1; D call uncertain. V dropped 2 bases and J dropped 1 base, with 5 bases sitting between them. This CDR3 has 13 amino acids. CDR1 and CDR2 (germline): MGHDK, SYGVNS. The CDR3 region is CASSEQTNTEAFF. In DNA, the CDR3 is TGTGCCAGCAGTGAACAGACGAACACTGAAGCTTTCTTT.

The gene calls are TRBV5-6 and TRBJ1-4; D is unresolved. The CDR3 extends over 14 amino acids. Trimming cost V 4 bases and J 8 bases, with 15 bases left between them. Looked up from germline, CDR1 is SGHDT and CDR2 is YYEEEE. The CDR3 loop is CASSRGRGWEKLFF. The CDR3 nucleotides are TGTGCCAGCAGCCGTGGGCGGGGTTGGGAAAAACTGTTTTTT.

The rearrangement joins TRBV6-1 to TRBJ2-3, with unresolved D. The V end was cut by 6 bases, the J end by 1 base, with 11 bases between. The CDR3 extends over 14 amino acids. Germline V CDR1 and CDR2: MNHNS, SASEGT. CDR3 DNA: TGTGCCAGCAGGGCCTTGTGGGGCACAGATACGCAGTATTTT. Translation gives CASRALWGTDTQYF.

The rearrangement uses TRBV7-8 and TRBJ2-1, with 10 nucleotides matching TRBD2. The V gene end was trimmed by 2 bases and the J gene end by 8 bases; junction bases not matched to a gene: 21. Per germline, CDR1 SGHVS and CDR2 FQNEAQ. The CDR3 loop spans 20 amino acids. In DNA form, the CDR3 reads TGTGCCAGCAGCTTACTATTGTCCAAGACGAGCGGGAGGGCGTCACATGAGCAGTTCTTC. Its translation is CASSLLLSKTSGRASHEQFF.

V and J are TRBV30 and TRBJ2-7; 7 bases are a match to TRBD2. The CDR3 has 16 amino acids. Germline V CDR1 and CDR2: GTSNPN, SVGIG (reference sequence). V trimming: 2 bases; J trimming: 6 bases; junction bases outside the gene matches: 16. This CDR3 reads CAWSLRMGPSGGEQYF. The CDR3, as DNA: TGTGCCTGGAGTTTGCGTATGGGACCCTCGGGAGGCGAGCAGTACTTC.

The V call is TRBV30, the J call TRBJ2-6, with D unresolved. The germline V and J ends were trimmed by 1 base and 0 bases, with 7 bases remaining between them. Germline CDR1 is GTSNPN and CDR2 is SVGIG (reference sequence). The CDR3 extends over 15 amino acids. The CDR3 spells CAWSGSGSGANVLTF. CDR3 nucleotides: TGTGCCTGGAGTGGAAGTGGCTCTGGGGCCAACGTCCTGACTTTC.

The chain carries TRBV18 and TRBJ1-5; D not certain. This CDR3 spans 16 amino acids. The V and J ends lost 3 bases and 1 base respectively, with 13 bases between them. In germline, CDR1 is KGHSH, CDR2 LQKENI. The CDR3 reads CASSPSAGLSNQPQHF. The CDR3 DNA reads as TGTGCCAGCTCACCGTCCGCCGGGCTGAGCAATCAGCCCCAGCATTTT. The variable domain in full, completed from reference TRBV18 and TRBJ1-5, reads NAGVMQNPRHLVRRRGQEARLRCSPMKGHSHVYWYRQLPEEGLKFMVYLQKENIIDESGMPKERFSAEFPKEGPSILRIQQVVRGDSAAYFCASSPSAGLSNQPQHFGDGTRLSIL.

The CDR3, as DNA: TGTGCCAGCAGCATCCGAGACGGGGATGAAGCTTTCTTT. This codes for CASSIRDGDEAFF. The chain joins TRBV11-3 to TRBJ1-1; D is unresolved. Germline V gene sequence: CDR1 SGHNT, CDR2 YENEEA. The CDR3 has 13 amino acids. The V end lost 5 bases, the J end lost 7 bases, and 14 bases lay between the germline ends.